This TCR beta chain was recovered during a study of human T cells and chemical hapten exposure. For the study at large: Donors were sensitized with 2% DPC on the upper inner arm. Scalp application of diphenylcyclopropenone was performed weekly in patients across the entire roughly 26-week study. Findings and caveats of the study: No alteration of TCRs above 1 in 1000 frequency was seen with DPC sensitization.

Worth noting for this clonotype: The antigen remains undetermined.

Germline CDR1 LGHNA, CDR2 YSLEER. Germline trimming cut 1 base from V and 1 base from J; bases unmatched to any gene: 7. The CDR3 spans 17 residues. Described time point: patch test 1, 2 weeks after DPC sensitization. The treatment is: therapeutic diphenylcyclopropenone sensitization with weekly scalp DPC. Total RNA extraction was carried out from unfractionated whole blood. TCRdb redid the calling of the RACE reads with MiXCR, one entry per CDR3 protein. The sample gives roughly 160,000 distinct CDR3 sequences, about 14% of which show up once; 1.7% is in the top ten. The material sequenced was whole blood, taken in connection with sensitization to the hapten diphenylcyclopropenone (DPC). The TCR was taken from a woman in her 30s with alopecia areata. Some clones in this sample may be carry-over from other donors' samples. J is TRBJ2-7 and V is TRBV4-3, with 10 bases aligning to TRBD1. CDR3 region: CASSQGLRTGGSYEQYF. DNA of the CDR3: TGCGCCAGCAGCCAAGGATTGCGGACAGGGGGGTCCTACGAGCAGTACTTC.